This TCR beta chain comes out of a study of blood T cell repertoires in COVID-19. In the study overall: T cells, B-cell-depleted T cells, or PBMCs supplied cDNA or gDNA.

In the original workflow: Estimates of nucleated cell counts were drawn from the amplification of reference gene primers. Profiled with immunoSEQ multiplex PCR; TCRdb holds only in-frame clones, not every one. The DNA gave D and trimming, while V, J and clone size come from that table. The table records about 150,000 clones, roughly 80% of them present only once. Source material: peripheral blood. This clonotype was obtained from a woman between 40 and 50 years old with active or convalescent COVID-19.

In nucleotides, the CDR3 is TGCGCCAGCAGCCTGGGGACAGGGTGGGATTCACCCCTCCACTTT. It is translated as CASSLGTGWDSPLHF. J is TRBJ1-6 and V is TRBV5-1; 9 bases are a match to TRBD1. V lost 4 bases, J lost 8 bases, and 7 bases stayed unmatched. Germline V gives CDR1 SGHRS, CDR2 YFSETQ. The CDR3 is made up of 15 amino acids.